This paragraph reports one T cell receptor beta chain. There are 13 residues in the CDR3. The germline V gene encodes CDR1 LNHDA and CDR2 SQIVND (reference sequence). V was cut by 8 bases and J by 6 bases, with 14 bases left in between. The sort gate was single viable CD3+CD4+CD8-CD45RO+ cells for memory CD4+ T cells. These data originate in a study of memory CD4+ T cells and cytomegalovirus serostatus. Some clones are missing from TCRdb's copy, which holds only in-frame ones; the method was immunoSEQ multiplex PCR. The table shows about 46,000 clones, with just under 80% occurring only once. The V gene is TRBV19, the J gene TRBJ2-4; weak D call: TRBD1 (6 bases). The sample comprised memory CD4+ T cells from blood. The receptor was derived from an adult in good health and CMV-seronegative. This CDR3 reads CASFDRPLNIQYF. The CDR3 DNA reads TGTGCCAGTTTTGACAGGCCACTAAACATTCAGTACTTC.